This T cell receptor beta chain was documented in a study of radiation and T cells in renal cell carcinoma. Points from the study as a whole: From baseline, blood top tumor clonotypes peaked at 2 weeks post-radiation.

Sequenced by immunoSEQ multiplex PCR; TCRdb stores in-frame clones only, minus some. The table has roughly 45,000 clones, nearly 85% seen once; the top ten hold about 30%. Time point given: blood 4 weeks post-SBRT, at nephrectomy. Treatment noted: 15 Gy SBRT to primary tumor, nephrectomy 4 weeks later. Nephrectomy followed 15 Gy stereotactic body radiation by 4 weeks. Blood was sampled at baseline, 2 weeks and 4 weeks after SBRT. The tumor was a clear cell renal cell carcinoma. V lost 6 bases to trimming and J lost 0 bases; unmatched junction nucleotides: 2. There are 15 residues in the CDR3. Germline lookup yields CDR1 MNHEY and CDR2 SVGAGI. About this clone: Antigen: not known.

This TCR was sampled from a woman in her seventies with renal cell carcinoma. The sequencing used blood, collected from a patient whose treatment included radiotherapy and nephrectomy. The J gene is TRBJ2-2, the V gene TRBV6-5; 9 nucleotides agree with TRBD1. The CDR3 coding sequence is TGTGCCAGCAGAGGACAGGGGACGAACACCGGGGAGCTGTTTTTT. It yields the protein CASRGQGTNTGELFF.